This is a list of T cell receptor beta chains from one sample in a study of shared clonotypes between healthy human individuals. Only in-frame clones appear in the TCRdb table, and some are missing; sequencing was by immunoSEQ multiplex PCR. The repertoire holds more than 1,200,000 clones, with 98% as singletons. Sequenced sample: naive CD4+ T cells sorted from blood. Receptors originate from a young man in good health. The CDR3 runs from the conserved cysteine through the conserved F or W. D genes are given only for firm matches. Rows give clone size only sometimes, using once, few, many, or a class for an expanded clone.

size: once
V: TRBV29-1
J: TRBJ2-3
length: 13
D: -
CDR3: CSATKASTDTQYF
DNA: TGCAGCGCCACGAAAGCCAGCACAGATACGCAGTATTTT

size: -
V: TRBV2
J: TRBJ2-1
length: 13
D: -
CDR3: CASSASVGREQFF
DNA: TGTGCCAGCAGTGCTTCGGTGGGCCGGGAGCAGTTCTTC

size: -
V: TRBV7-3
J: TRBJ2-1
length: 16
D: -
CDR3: CASSLNWAPGEDEQFF
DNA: TGTGCCAGCAGCTTAAATTGGGCACCGGGGGAGGATGAGCAGTTCTTC

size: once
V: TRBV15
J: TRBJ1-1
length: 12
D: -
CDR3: CATSRDGPGAFF
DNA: TGTGCCACCAGCAGGGACGGGCCAGGAGCTTTCTTT

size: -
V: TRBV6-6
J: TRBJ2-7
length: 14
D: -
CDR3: CASSYRQGAWEQYF
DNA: TGTGCCAGCAGTTACCGGCAGGGTGCGTGGGAGCAGTACTTC

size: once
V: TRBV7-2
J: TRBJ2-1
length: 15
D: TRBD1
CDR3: CASSLVGQGIDEQFF
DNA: TGTGCCAGCAGCTTAGTGGGACAGGGGATAGATGAGCAGTTCTTC

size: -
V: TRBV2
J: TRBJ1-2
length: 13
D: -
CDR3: CASSASGKLGYTF
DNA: TGTGCCAGCAGTGCTTCGGGAAAACTCGGCTACACCTTC

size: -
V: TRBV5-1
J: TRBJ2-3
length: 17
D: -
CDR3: CASSLGRGIGGTDTQYF
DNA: TGCGCCAGCAGCTTGGGTAGGGGTATAGGGGGCACAGATACGCAGTATTTT

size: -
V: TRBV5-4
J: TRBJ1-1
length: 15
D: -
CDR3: CASSLAGQMNTEAFF
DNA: TGTGCCAGCAGCTTGGCCGGACAAATGAACACTGAAGCTTTCTTT

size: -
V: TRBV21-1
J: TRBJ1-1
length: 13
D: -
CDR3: CASSNRVGAEAFF
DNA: TGTGCCAGCAGCAACAGGGTCGGGGCTGAAGCTTTCTTT

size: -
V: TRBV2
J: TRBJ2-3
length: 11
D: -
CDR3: CASRGGDTQYF
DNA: TGTGCCAGCAGGGGGGGAGATACGCAGTATTTT

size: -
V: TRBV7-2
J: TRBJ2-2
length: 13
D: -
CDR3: CASSSQGPGELFF
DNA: TGTGCCAGCAGCTCGCAGGGCCCCGGGGAGCTGTTTTTT

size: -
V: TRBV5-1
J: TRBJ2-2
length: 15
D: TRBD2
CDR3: CASSVLAGDTGELFF
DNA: TGCGCCAGCAGCGTATTAGCGGGAGACACCGGGGAGCTGTTTTTT

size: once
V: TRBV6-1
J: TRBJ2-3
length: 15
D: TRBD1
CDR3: CASSVGQGIGDTQYF
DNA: TGTGCCAGCAGTGTGGGACAGGGTATCGGAGATACGCAGTATTTT

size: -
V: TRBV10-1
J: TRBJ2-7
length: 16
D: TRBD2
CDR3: CASSDLGGSGIGEQYF
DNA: TGCGCCAGCAGTGACCTTGGTGGTAGCGGGATTGGCGAGCAGTACTTC

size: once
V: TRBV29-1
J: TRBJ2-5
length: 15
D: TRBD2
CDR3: CSVPTSGRAWETQYF
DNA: TGCAGCGTTCCGACTAGCGGGAGGGCCTGGGAGACCCAGTACTTC

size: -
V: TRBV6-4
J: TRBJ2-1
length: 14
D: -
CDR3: CASSPDSSYNEQFF
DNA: TGTGCCAGCAGCCCGGACAGTTCCTACAATGAGCAGTTCTTC

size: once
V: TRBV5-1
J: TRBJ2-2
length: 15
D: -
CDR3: CASSLRESDTGELFF
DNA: TGCGCCAGCAGCTTGCGGGAATCTGACACCGGGGAGCTGTTTTTT

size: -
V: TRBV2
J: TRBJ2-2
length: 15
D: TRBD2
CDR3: CASSRDLAATGELFF
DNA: TGTGCCAGCAGTCGAGACCTAGCGGCGACCGGGGAGCTGTTTTTT

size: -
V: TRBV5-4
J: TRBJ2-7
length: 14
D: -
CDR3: CASRLMGQGSEQYF
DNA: TGTGCCAGCAGATTAATGGGGCAGGGATCCGAGCAGTACTTC

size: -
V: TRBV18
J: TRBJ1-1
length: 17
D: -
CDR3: CASSPAFLRGQTREAFF
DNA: TGTGCCAGCTCACCAGCTTTCCTACGCGGACAGACCCGCGAAGCTTTCTTT

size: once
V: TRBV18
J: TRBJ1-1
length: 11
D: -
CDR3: CASSPPGEAFF
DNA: TGTGCCAGCTCACCACCGGGTGAAGCTTTCTTT

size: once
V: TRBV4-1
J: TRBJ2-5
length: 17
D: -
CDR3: CASSGRAQDQAQETQYF
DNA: TGCGCCAGCAGCGGCCGAGCCCAGGACCAGGCCCAAGAGACCCAGTACTTC

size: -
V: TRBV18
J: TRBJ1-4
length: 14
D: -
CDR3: CASSPGTTNEKLFF
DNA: TGTGCCAGCTCACCGGGGACAACTAATGAAAAACTGTTTTTT

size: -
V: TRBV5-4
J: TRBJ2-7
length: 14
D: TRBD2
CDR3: CASSLGLAAGEQYF
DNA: TGTGCCAGCAGCTTGGGGCTAGCGGCCGGCGAGCAGTACTTC

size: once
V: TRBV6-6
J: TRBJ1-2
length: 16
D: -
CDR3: CASSYSGGGIPGGYTF
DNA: TGTGCCAGCAGTTACTCGGGGGGCGGAATCCCGGGAGGCTACACCTTC

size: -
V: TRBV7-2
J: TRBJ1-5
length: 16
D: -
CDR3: CASSLLGTRSNQPQHF
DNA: TGTGCCAGCAGCTTACTAGGGACTCGGAGCAATCAGCCCCAGCATTTT

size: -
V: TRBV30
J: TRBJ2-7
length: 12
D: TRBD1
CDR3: CAWRTGSYEQYF
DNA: TGTGCCTGGAGGACAGGGAGCTACGAGCAGTACTTC

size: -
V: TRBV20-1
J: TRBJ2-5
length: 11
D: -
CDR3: CSARVGYGQYF
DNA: TGCAGTGCTAGAGTAGGGTACGGCCAGTACTTC

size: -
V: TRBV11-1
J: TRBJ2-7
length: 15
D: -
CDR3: CASSFPAQQVYEQYF
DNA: TGTGCCAGCAGCTTCCCGGCCCAACAAGTCTACGAGCAGTACTTC

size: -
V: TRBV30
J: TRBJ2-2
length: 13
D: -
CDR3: CAWSVLGGGELFF
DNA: TGTGCCTGGAGTGTACTAGGTGGCGGGGAGCTGTTTTTT

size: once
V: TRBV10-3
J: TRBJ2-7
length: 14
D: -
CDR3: CAISDTQGAYEQYF
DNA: TGTGCCATCAGTGATACCCAGGGTGCCTACGAGCAGTACTTC

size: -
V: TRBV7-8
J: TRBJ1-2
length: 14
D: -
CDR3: CASSRPDKLYGYTF
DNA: TGTGCCAGCAGCCGACCGGACAAGCTCTATGGCTACACCTTC

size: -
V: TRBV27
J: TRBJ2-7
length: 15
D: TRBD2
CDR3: CASSLWTSGKYEQYF
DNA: TGTGCCAGCAGTTTATGGACTAGCGGGAAGTACGAGCAGTACTTC

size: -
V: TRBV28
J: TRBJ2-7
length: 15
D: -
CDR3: CASSLAGLVSYEQYF
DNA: TGTGCCAGCAGTTTGGCCGGACTGGTTTCCTACGAGCAGTACTTC

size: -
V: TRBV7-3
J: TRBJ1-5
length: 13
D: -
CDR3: CASSLGPNQPQHF
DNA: TGTGCCAGCAGCTTAGGACCCAATCAGCCCCAGCATTTT

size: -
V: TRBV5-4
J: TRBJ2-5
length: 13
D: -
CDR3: CASSSLVGETQYF
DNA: TGTGCCAGCAGCTCACTAGTTGGCGAGACCCAGTACTTC

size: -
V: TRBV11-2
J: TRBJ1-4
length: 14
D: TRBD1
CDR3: CASSPGTGSEKLFF
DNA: TGTGCCAGCAGCCCCGGGACAGGGAGTGAAAAACTGTTTTTT

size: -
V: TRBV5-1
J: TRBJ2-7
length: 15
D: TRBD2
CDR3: CASSLDAGAHYEQYF
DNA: TGCGCCAGCAGCTTGGACGCGGGAGCCCACTACGAGCAGTACTTC

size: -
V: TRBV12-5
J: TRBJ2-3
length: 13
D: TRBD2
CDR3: CASGSGGTDTQYF
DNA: TGTGCTAGTGGTTCCGGGGGGACAGATACGCAGTATTTT

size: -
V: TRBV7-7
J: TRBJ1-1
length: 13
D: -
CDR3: CASSFGIYTEAFF
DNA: TGTGCCAGCAGCTTTGGGATATACACTGAAGCTTTCTTT

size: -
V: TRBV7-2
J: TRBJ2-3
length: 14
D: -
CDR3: CASSLGSGTDTQYF
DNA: TGTGCCAGCAGCTTAGGATCCGGCACAGATACGCAGTATTTT

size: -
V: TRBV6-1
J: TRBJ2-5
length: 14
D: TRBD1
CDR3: CASSEGTGWETQYF
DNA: TGTGCCAGCAGTGAGGGGACAGGGTGGGAGACCCAGTACTTC

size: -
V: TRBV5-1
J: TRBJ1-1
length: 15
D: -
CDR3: CASSLGVGGRTEAFF
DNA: TGCGCCAGCAGCTTGGGTGTCGGGGGGAGGACTGAAGCTTTCTTT

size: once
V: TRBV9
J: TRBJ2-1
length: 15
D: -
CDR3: CASSVGALGHNEQFF
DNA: TGTGCCAGCAGCGTCGGAGCATTGGGGCACAATGAGCAGTTCTTC

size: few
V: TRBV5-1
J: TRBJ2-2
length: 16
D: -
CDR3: CASSLWRTANTGELFF
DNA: TGCGCCAGCAGCTTGTGGCGGACGGCGAACACCGGGGAGCTGTTTTTT

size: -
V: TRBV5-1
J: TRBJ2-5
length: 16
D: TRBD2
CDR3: CASSLDPAGIQETQYF
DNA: TGCGCCAGCAGCTTGGATCCAGCGGGAATCCAAGAGACCCAGTACTTC

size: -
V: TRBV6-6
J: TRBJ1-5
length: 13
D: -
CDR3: CASRSGEGQPQHF
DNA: TGTGCCAGCAGATCAGGGGAAGGTCAGCCCCAGCATTTT

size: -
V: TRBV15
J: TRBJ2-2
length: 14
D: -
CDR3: CATSRVIPGRELFF
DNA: TGTGCCACCAGCAGAGTTATACCGGGGAGGGAGCTGTTTTTT

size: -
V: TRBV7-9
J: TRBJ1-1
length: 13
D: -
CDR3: CASSPPPDIEAFF
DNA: TGTGCCAGCAGCCCCCCCCCGGACATTGAAGCTTTCTTT

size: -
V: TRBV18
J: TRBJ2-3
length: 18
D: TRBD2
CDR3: CASSSRTSGRANTDTQYF
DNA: TGTGCCAGCTCATCAAGGACTAGCGGGAGAGCGAACACAGATACGCAGTATTTT

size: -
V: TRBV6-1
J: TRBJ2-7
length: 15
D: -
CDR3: CASTLVRGGSYEQYF
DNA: TGTGCCAGCACTCTTGTGAGGGGAGGCTCCTACGAGCAGTACTTC

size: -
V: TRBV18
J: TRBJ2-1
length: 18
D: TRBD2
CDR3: CASSRGASGRHSYNEQFF
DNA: TGTGCCAGCTCACGCGGAGCTAGCGGGAGGCACTCCTACAATGAGCAGTTCTTC

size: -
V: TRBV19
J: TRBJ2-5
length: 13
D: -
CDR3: CASSIQGPETQYF
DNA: TGTGCCAGTAGTATACAGGGTCCGGAGACCCAGTACTTC

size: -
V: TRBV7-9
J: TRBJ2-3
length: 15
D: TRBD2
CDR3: CASSPRGRPTDTQYF
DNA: TGTGCCAGCAGCCCCCGCGGGAGACCCACAGATACGCAGTATTTT

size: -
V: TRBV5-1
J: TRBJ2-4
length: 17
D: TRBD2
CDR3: CASSLEHLAGVYNIQYF
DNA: TGCGCCAGCAGCTTGGAACACCTAGCGGGAGTTTACAACATTCAGTACTTC

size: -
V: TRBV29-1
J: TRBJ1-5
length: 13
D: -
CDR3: CSASPGRDQPQHF
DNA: TGCAGCGCTAGCCCGGGACGGGATCAGCCCCAGCATTTT

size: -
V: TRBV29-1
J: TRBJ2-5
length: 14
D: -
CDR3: CSVGLRKNEETQYF
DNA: TGCAGCGTCGGGCTCCGAAAAAATGAAGAGACCCAGTACTTC

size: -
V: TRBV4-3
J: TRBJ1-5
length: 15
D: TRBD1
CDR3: CASSQDPRGSKPQHF
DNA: TGCGCCAGCAGCCAAGATCCCAGGGGGAGTAAGCCCCAGCATTTT